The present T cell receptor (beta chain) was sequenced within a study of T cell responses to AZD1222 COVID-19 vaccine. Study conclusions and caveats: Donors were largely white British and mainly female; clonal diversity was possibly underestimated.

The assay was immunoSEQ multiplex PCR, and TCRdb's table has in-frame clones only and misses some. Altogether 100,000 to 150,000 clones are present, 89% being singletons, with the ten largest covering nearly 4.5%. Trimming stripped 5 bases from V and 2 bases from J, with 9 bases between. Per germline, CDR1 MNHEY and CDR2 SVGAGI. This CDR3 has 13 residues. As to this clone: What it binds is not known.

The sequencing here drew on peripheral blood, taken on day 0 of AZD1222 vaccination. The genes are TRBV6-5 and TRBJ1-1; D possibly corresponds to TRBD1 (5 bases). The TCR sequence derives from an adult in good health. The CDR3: CASSTQENTEAFF. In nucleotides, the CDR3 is TGTGCCAGCAGTACACAGGAAAACACTGAAGCTTTCTTT.